This T cell receptor (beta chain) came from a study of CD8+CD57+ T cells in acquired aplastic anemia. This clonotype was seen repeatedly, ten times or more. Profiling that covered TCR beta VDJ and CDR3 relied on genomic DNA as its template. TCRdb used MiXCR to reprocess the reads, holding one entry per CDR3 protein. This table has 200,000 to 250,000 distinct CDR3 sequences, around 63% appearing once. The CDR3 runs to 15 residues. CDR1 and CDR2 from the germline V gene are MNHEY and SVGAGI. V lost 0 bases to trimming and J lost 0 bases, with 9 bases between them. The clonotype was recovered from a human donor in good health. This chain joins TRBV6-5 and TRBJ2-7; possible D gene TRBD1, 6 bases. Material: sorted CD4+, CD8+, or CD8+CD57+ T cells (not recorded which) from PBMCs. The CDR3 DNA follows: TGTGCCAGCAGTTACTCCTCGGACAGCTCCTACGAGCAGTACTTC. Encoded protein: CASSYSSDSSYEQYF.